This T cell receptor beta chain was identified during a study of brain T cells in children with intractable seizures. Germline values: CDR1 SGHVS, CDR2 FQNEAQ. J gave up 1 base and V 4 bases, and 7 bases lay outside the gene matches. The CDR3 contains 15 residues. Sequencing used immunoSEQ multiplex PCR; TCRdb keeps in-frame clones, though not all of them. This table holds fewer than 150,000 clones, 85% to 95% found once. Surgery cases with the highest brain T cell transcript signatures were chosen for sequencing. At least one anti-epileptic drug was given before surgery. The receptor was derived from a boy younger than two with hemimegalencephaly and intractable seizures. Sequenced material: peripheral blood, taken at surgery. This sequence joins TRBV7-8 and TRBJ2-7; 7 nucleotides agree with TRBD2. The CDR3 nucleotides read TGTGCCAGCAGCTCAATACTAGCGAAGTCCTACGAGCAGTACTTC. Translation: CASSSILAKSYEQYF.